Reported below is one T cell receptor (beta chain). Its specificity is not known. The CDR3 sequence is 17 residues long. The ends were cut back, 0 bases at V and 1 base at J, with 12 bases in the middle. CDR1 is LGHNA, CDR2 YNFKEQ, per germline. Produced via immunoSEQ multiplex PCR; TCRdb's table is partial and in-frame only. The table includes 150,000 to 190,000 clones, approximately 91% detected once. This sample stems from a study of T cell responses to AZD1222 COVID-19 vaccine. Study observations and caveats: White British donors predominated, females outnumbered males, and clonal diversity was possibly underestimated.

The TCR sequence derives from an adult who had recovered from COVID-19. The sequencing used peripheral blood, collected after recovery from COVID-19. This rearrangement joins TRBV4-2 to TRBJ2-2; possible D gene TRBD2, 6 bases. CDR3 DNA sequence: TGTGCCAGCAGCCAAGATCGGACGGGGGAGAACACCGGGGAGCTGTTTTTT. Encoded protein: CASSQDRTGENTGELFF.